At least ten counts were recorded for the clone carrying this TCR beta chain. These data belong to a study of patients and donors after allogeneic stem cell transplantation. Per germline, CDR1 SGHAT and CDR2 FQNNGV. The CDR3 has 16 amino acids. Losses at the gene ends were 1 base for V and 6 bases for J; bases not matched to a gene: 8. TCRdb processed the RT-PCR reads anew with MiXCR; each CDR3 protein has one entry. The data contain nearly 20,000 distinct CDR3 sequences, 4.5% to 6% of them singletons. Sequencing was performed on blood, either unsorted or a sorted T cell fraction (not recorded which). The chain is built from TRBV11-2 and TRBJ2-3; 9 nucleotides line up with TRBD2. The receptor comes from a human donor who was either an allogeneic HSCT recipient or a stem cell or donor lymphocyte infusion donor (not recorded which). It is not recorded whose cells these are; they may come from a transplant donor. CDR3 region: CASSLVGSGGYDTQYF. Written as DNA, the CDR3 is TGTGCCAGCAGCTTAGTGGGTAGCGGGGGATATGATACGCAGTATTTT.